Below, 30 T cell receptor beta chains from the same sample are listed, as sequenced in a study of cytomegalovirus exposure and HLA in healthy donors. The PCR ran on 60 Vbeta and 13 Jbeta primers. Assay: immunoSEQ multiplex PCR; the TCRdb copy retains only in-frame clones and omits some. This table holds around 99,000 clones, 76% found once. The specimen sequenced was PBMCs. These receptors all come from a woman aged 45-59 years in good health and CMV-seropositive.

The V call is TRBV27, the J call TRBJ1-5; 11 bases are a match to TRBD1. The CDR3 contains 16 residues. The germline gives CDR1 MNHEY, CDR2 SMNVEV (reference sequence). Trimming cost V 3 bases and J 4 bases; bases outside gene matches: 5. CDR3: CASSFGTGGGNQPQHF. The CDR3, as DNA: TGTGCCAGCAGTTTCGGGACAGGGGGAGGGAATCAGCCCCAGCATTTT.

The chain couples TRBV7-7 to TRBJ2-5, with 11 bases that match TRBD1. Trimming removed 5 bases from V and 4 bases from J; junction bases left unmatched: 6. Germline lookup yields CDR1 SSHAT and CDR2 FNYEAQ (reference sequence). The CDR3 loop spans 15 amino acids. CDR3 sequence reads: CASSVGTGGIETQYF. CDR3 in DNA: TGTGCCAGCAGCGTTGGGACAGGGGGAATAGAGACCCAGTACTTC.

This sequence joins TRBV7-8 and TRBJ1-1; no clear D gene. This CDR3 comprises 13 residues. The ends were cut back, 6 bases at V and 1 base at J, with 9 bases in the middle. The germline V gene has CDR1 SGHVS and CDR2 FQNEAQ. The CDR3 nucleotides are TGTGCCAGCAGTCTAGAAGGGAACACTGAAGCTTTCTTT. As protein: CASSLEGNTEAFF.

This clone was observed a handful of times. The V and J genes are TRBV18 and TRBJ2-2, with D perhaps matching TRBD2 (6 bases). Germline CDR1 KGHSH, CDR2 LQKENI. The V end lost 1 base, the J end lost 1 base, and 13 bases lay between the germline ends. This CDR3 is 17 amino acids long. This chain's CDR3 is CASSPQTAGMNTGELFF. The CDR3, as DNA: TGTGCCAGCTCACCACAAACGGCGGGGATGAACACCGGGGAGCTGTTTTTT.

In its sample, this clone was seen a few times. The chain joins TRBV7-2 to TRBJ2-1; D remains unclear. This CDR3 contains 13 residues. Germline V gene data show CDR1 as SGHTA and CDR2 as FQGNSA. Trimming took 5 bases from V and 4 from J, leaving 9 bases between them. CDR3 nucleotide sequence: TGTGCCAGCAGCCCTGCAGGATACAATGAGCAGTTCTTC. Amino acid sequence: CASSPAGYNEQFF.

V and J are TRBV19 and TRBJ2-1, with 8 bases lining up with TRBD2. Per germline, CDR1 LNHDA and CDR2 SQIVND (reference sequence). The CDR3 runs to 14 residues. Unmatched junction bases numbered 5, after V lost 6 bases and J lost 4 bases. Written as DNA, the CDR3 is TGTGCCAGTAGCGGGAGGGCCTTATACAATGAGCAGTTCTTC. This translates into CASSGRALYNEQFF.

DNA for the CDR3: TGTGCCAGCAGCTTTCGGGATCCGGGACTATACACTGAAGCTTTCTTT. This gives the protein CASSFRDPGLYTEAFF. This rearrangement joins TRBV5-6 to TRBJ1-1; maybe TRBD1 (5 bases). This CDR3 comprises 16 residues. Trimming pared 2 bases from V and 3 bases from J, leaving 17 bases between. Germline CDR1 reads SGHDT; CDR2 reads YYEEEE.

This sequence joins TRBV9 and TRBJ1-4; weak D call: TRBD1 (6 bases). Trimming pared 6 bases from V and 5 bases from J, leaving 14 bases between. The CDR3 covers 14 residues. Germline CDR1 and CDR2: SGDLS and YYNGEE. CDR3 residues: CASTDTGKNEKLFF. In DNA, the CDR3 is TGTGCCAGCACCGATACAGGGAAAAATGAAAAACTGTTTTTT.

J is TRBJ1-4 and V is TRBV12-1; TRBD1, the table's D call, lacks a check against the DNA. TRBV12-1 is assigned pseudogene status. This CDR3 spans 13 amino acids. CDR3 sequence: CASSLQGGEKLFF. The CDR3 nucleotides read TGTGCCAGCAGCTTACAGGGTGGGGAAAAACTGTTTTTT.

This sequence joins TRBV11-2 and TRBJ1-1, with TRBD1 matching 8 bases. The CDR3 sequence is 14 residues long. The germline gives CDR1 SGHAT, CDR2 FQNNGV. The J segment lost 4 bases and the V segment lost 5 bases, leaving 6 bases of the junction unmatched. As DNA, the CDR3 is TGTGCCAGCAGCGCATACAGGGGGGGCACTGAAGCTTTCTTT. This codes for CASSAYRGGTEAFF.

The rearrangement uses TRBV7-2 and TRBJ2-7; D call uncertain. V was pared by 0 bases and J by 5 bases, with 8 bases between. CDR1 is SGHTA and CDR2 is FQGNSA in the germline V gene. The CDR3 is 13 residues long. For the CDR3, the DNA is TGTGCCAGCAGCTTAGCAATGGGCCACGAGCAGTACTTC. Its protein product is CASSLAMGHEQYF.

The chain combines TRBV14 with TRBJ2-5, with D maybe TRBD2 (6 bases). V was trimmed by 2 bases and J by 2 bases, leaving 12 bases between them. Germline CDR1 and CDR2: SGHDN and FVKESK. The CDR3 is made up of 15 amino acids. In nucleotides, the CDR3 is TGTGCCAGCAGCCAACCTGGACTACCACAAGAGACCCAGTACTTC. This encodes CASSQPGLPQETQYF.

This chain joins TRBV2 and TRBJ2-5; TRBD1 matches 9 bases. V lost 6 bases and J lost 5; bases outside the gene matches: 13. The germline gives CDR1 SNHLY, CDR2 FYNNEI. CDR3 length: 16 residues. The CDR3 nucleotides are TGTGCCAGCAGGGCCAATTCACAGGGGGCGAGGGAGACCCAGTACTTC. Its translation is CASRANSQGARETQYF.

This clone was seen a few times. The genes are TRBV2 and TRBJ2-5; 10 bases are shared with TRBD2. The trim removed 5 bases at V and 1 base at J, leaving 4 bases unmatched. The CDR3 totals 15 residues. Germline-derived CDR1 and CDR2 are SNHLY and FYNNEI. The CDR3 bases are TGTGCCAGCAGTAAGCGGGAGGGCCGCCAAGAGACCCAGTACTTC. It yields the protein CASSKREGRQETQYF.

The chain couples TRBV7-9 to TRBJ2-7, with 7 bases identical to TRBD2. The germline V gene has CDR1 SEHNR and CDR2 FQNEAQ (reference sequence). The CDR3 has 17 amino acids. The trim removed 4 bases at V and 3 bases at J, leaving 15 bases unmatched. CDR3 coding DNA: TGTGCCAGCAGCTCCCCCCTTGGTAGCGGGTTAAACTACGAGCAGTACTTC. This translates into CASSSPLGSGLNYEQYF. Full variable domain (missing parts from reference TRBV7-9 and TRBJ2-7): DTGVSQNPRHKITKRGQNVTFRCDPISEHNRLYWYRQTLGQGPEFLTYFQNEAQLEKSRLLSDRFSAERPKGSFSTLEIQRTEQGDSAMYLCASSSPLGSGLNYEQYFGPGTRLTVT.

The chain has TRBV5-1 and TRBJ1-4; 7 nucleotides match TRBD1. This CDR3 is 14 amino acids long. CDR1 is SGHRS and CDR2 is YFSETQ in the germline V gene. J gave up 3 bases and V 6 bases, and 5 bases lay outside the gene matches. The CDR3 protein is CASNEGAPNEKLFF. The CDR3 DNA reads TGCGCCAGCAATGAGGGGGCGCCTAATGAAAAACTGTTTTTT.

The chain recombines TRBV28 with TRBJ2-5, with 9 bases aligning to TRBD1. The junction had 2 bases not matched to a gene; V was cut back by 5 bases and J by 1 base. This CDR3 comprises 14 residues. Germline V gene lookup returns CDR1 MDHEN and CDR2 SYDVKM. In nucleotides, the CDR3 is TGTGCCAGCAGTAACAGGGGGCCCCAAGAGACCCAGTACTTC. The encoded protein is CASSNRGPQETQYF.

By its share, this clone is medium-sized (0.01 to 0.1%). The V and J genes are TRBV5-4 and TRBJ2-2, with D maybe TRBD1 (6 bases). Germline V gene data show CDR1 as SGHNT and CDR2 as YYREEE (reference sequence). Trimming pared 7 bases from V and 2 bases from J, leaving 12 bases between. The CDR3 loop spans 14 amino acids. The CDR3 DNA sequence: TGTGCCAGCCGGACAGCACCAAACACCGGGGAGCTGTTTTTT. This gives the protein CASRTAPNTGELFF.

This clone came up a few times. The chain combines TRBV16 with TRBJ1-1; D gene unclear. In germline, CDR1 is KGHSY, CDR2 FQNENV. V was cut by 4 bases and J by 4 bases, with 10 bases left in between. The CDR3 is made up of 13 amino acids. DNA for the CDR3: TGTGCCAGCAGCCCCTGGGAGGGCACTGAAGCTTTCTTT. It codes for CASSPWEGTEAFF.

This clone showed up just once. Here the CDR3 DNA reads TGCGCCAGCAGCTTGGTGGTAGCGGGAGCCAATGAGCAGTTCTTC. Protein: CASSLVVAGANEQFF. This sequence joins TRBV5-1 and TRBJ2-1; 9 bases fit TRBD2. From germline, CDR1 is SGHRS and CDR2 YFSETQ. Trimming removed 0 bases from V and 6 bases from J; junction bases left unmatched: 4. The CDR3 consists of 15 residues.

The chain recombines TRBV10-3 with TRBJ2-2; maybe TRBD1 (6 bases). CDR1 and CDR2 from the germline V gene are ENHRY and SYGVKD. V lost 6 bases and J 6 bases, leaving 23 bases between the germline ends. This CDR3 spans 17 amino acids. The CDR3 nucleotides read TGTGCCATCAGCTCCAAGAGTAGGGGGAAGTGGGCCGGGGAGCTGTTTTTT. Protein sequence: CAISSKSRGKWAGELFF.

The V call is TRBV2, the J call TRBJ1-1; D remains unclear. V lost 6 bases and J 11 bases, leaving 13 bases between the germline ends. Germline V gene lookup returns CDR1 SNHLY and CDR2 FYNNEI. The CDR3 consists of 11 residues. This CDR3 reads CASRVVGEAFF. The CDR3, as DNA: TGTGCCAGCAGGGTGGTCGGTGAGGCTTTCTTT. Filled out from reference TRBV2 and TRBJ1-1, the complete variable domain reads EPEVTQTPSHQVTQMGQEVILRCVPISNHLYFYWYRQILGQKVEFLVSFYNNEISEKSEIFDDQFSVERPDGSNFTLKIRSTKLEDSAMYFCASRVVGEAFFGQGTRLTVV.

This rearrangement joins TRBV19 to TRBJ2-3; D is perhaps TRBD2 (5 bases). From germline, CDR1 is LNHDA and CDR2 SQIVND (reference sequence). V was cut by 10 bases and J by 4 bases, with 18 bases left in between. The CDR3 loop spans 14 amino acids. Written as DNA, the CDR3 is TGTGCCACCGGGCGGAAACCCGGGGCAGATACGCAGTATTTT. Amino acid sequence: CATGRKPGADTQYF.

This clone was found once. The chain is built from TRBV4-2 and TRBJ1-4; 10 nucleotides agree with TRBD1. Germline V lookup: CDR1 LGHNA, CDR2 YNFKEQ. The CDR3 length is 19 residues. The ends lost 0 bases at V and 6 bases at J; junction bases unmatched: 13. In DNA, the CDR3 is TGTGCCAGCAGCCAAGAAAGACATTACCTCGGGACAGGGGATGAAAAACTGTTTTTT. Translated, it gives CASSQERHYLGTGDEKLFF.

The chain carries TRBV29-1 and TRBJ2-7, with 8 bases lining up with TRBD1. Germline assignment: CDR1 SQVTM and CDR2 ANQGSEA. The CDR3 sequence is 14 residues long. The trim removed 7 bases at V and 0 bases at J, leaving 8 bases unmatched. The CDR3 sequence is CSAGRGTGSYEQYF. The DNA for the CDR3 is TGCAGCGCTGGACGCGGGACAGGCTCCTACGAGCAGTACTTC.

The rearrangement joins TRBV2 to TRBJ2-3; no clear D gene. Germline V gene data show CDR1 as SNHLY and CDR2 as FYNNEI. The CDR3 spans 14 residues. V was clipped by 7 bases and J by 4 bases, with 15 bases between them. In nucleotides, the CDR3 is TGTGCCAGCAAATCACAGCCGTGGGCAGATACGCAGTATTTT. Its translation: CASKSQPWADTQYF.

This chain uses TRBV4-2 with TRBJ2-1; 7 positions agree with TRBD2. J was trimmed by 0 bases and V by 1 base; bases with no gene match: 6. This CDR3 has 17 residues. Germline V gives CDR1 LGHNA, CDR2 YNFKEQ. Written as DNA, the CDR3 is TGTGCCAGCAGCCAAGGGGGGAGGGGTCGCTCCTACAATGAGCAGTTCTTC. It yields the protein CASSQGGRGRSYNEQFF.

V usage is TRBV7-3 and J usage is TRBJ2-5; possibly TRBD1 for D (6 bases). Trimming left V 6 bases short and J 4 bases short, with 21 bases between. Germline assignment: CDR1 SGHTA and CDR2 FQGTGA. CDR3 length: 16 residues. CDR3 DNA sequence: TGTGCCAGCAGTCCGACAGGCCAGCTGGTCAGAGAGACCCAGTACTTC. Amino acids: CASSPTGQLVRETQYF.

CDR3 sequence reads: CASSQPGTGETQYF. CDR3 bases: TGCGCCAGCAGCCAACCCGGGACAGGGGAGACCCAGTACTTC. The chain links TRBV4-1 to TRBJ2-5; TRBD1 matches at 9 bases. Germline CDR1 reads MGHRA; CDR2 reads YSYEKL. The J segment lost 5 bases and the V segment lost 2 bases, leaving 3 bases of the junction unmatched. This CDR3 has 14 amino acids.

This rearrangement joins TRBV11-3 to TRBJ2-7, with TRBD1 as a possible D gene (6 bases). V was pared by 5 bases and J by 2 bases, with 13 bases between. This CDR3 is built from 14 residues. CDR1 and CDR2 (germline): SGHNT, YENEEA. CDR3 protein: CASSLADRTYEQYF. CDR3 nucleotides: TGTGCCAGCAGCCTGGCCGACAGGACCTACGAGCAGTACTTC. Looking up the rest from reference TRBV11-3 and TRBJ2-7 gives the full variable domain: EAGVVQSPRYKIIEKKQPVAFWCNPISGHNTLYWYLQNLGQGPELLIRYENEEAVDDSQLPKDRFSAERLKGVDSTLKIQPAELGDSAVYLCASSLADRTYEQYFGPGTRLTVT.